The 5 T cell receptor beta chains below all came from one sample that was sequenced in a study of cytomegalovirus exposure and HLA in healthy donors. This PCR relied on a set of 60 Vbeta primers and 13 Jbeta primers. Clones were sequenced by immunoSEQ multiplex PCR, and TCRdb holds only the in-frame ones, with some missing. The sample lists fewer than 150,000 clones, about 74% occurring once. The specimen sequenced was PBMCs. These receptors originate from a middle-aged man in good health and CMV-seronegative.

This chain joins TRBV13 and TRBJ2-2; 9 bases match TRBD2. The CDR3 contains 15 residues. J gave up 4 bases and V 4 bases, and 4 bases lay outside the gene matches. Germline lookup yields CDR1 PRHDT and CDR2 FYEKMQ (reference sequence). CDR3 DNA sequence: TGTGCCAGCAGCTCAGGGACTAGCCGCACCGGGGAGCTGTTTTTT. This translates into CASSSGTSRTGELFF. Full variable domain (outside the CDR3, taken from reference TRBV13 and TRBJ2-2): AAGVIQSPRHLIKEKRETATLKCYPIPRHDTVYWYQQGPGQDPQFLISFYEKMQSDKGSIPDRFSAQQFSDYHSELNMSSLELGDSALYFCASSSGTSRTGELFFGEGSRLTVL.

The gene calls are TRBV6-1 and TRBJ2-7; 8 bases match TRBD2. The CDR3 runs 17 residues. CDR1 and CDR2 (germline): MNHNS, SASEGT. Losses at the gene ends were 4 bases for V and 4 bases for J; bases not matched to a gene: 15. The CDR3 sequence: CASSVSSLSGSLYEQYF. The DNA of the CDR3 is TGTGCCAGCAGTGTCTCATCCTTAAGCGGGAGTCTATACGAGCAGTACTTC.

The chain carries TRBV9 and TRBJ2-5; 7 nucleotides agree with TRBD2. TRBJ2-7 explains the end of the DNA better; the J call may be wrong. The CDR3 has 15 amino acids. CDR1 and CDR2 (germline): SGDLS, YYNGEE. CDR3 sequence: CASSVGGGEDYEQYF. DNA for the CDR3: TGTGCCAGCAGCGTAGGTGGGGGGGAAGACTACGAGCAGTACTTC.

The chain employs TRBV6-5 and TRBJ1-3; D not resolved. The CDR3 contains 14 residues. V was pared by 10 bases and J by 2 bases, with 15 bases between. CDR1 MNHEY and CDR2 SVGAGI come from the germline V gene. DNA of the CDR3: TGTGCCACCGAGTCGAGGTGGGCTGGAAACACCATATATTTT. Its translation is CATESRWAGNTIYF.

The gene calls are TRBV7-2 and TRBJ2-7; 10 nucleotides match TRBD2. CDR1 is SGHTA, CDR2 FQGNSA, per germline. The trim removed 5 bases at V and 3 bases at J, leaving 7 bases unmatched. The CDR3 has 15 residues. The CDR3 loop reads CASSPSSGGLYEQYF. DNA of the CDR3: TGTGCCAGCAGCCCCTCTAGCGGGGGTCTCTACGAGCAGTACTTC.